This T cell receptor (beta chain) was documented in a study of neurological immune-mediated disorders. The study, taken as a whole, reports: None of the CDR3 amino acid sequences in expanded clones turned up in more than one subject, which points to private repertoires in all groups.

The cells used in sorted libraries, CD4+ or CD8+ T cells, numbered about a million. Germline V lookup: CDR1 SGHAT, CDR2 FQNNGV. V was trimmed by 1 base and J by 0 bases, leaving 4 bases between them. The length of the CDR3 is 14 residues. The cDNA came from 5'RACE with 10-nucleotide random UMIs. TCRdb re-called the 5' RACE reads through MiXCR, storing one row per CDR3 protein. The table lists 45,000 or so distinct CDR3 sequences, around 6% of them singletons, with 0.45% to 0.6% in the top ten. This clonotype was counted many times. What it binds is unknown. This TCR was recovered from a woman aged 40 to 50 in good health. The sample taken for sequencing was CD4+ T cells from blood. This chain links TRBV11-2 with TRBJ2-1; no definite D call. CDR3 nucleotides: TGTGCCAGCAGCTTAGTCTACTCCTACAATGAGCAGTTCTTC. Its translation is CASSLVYSYNEQFF.